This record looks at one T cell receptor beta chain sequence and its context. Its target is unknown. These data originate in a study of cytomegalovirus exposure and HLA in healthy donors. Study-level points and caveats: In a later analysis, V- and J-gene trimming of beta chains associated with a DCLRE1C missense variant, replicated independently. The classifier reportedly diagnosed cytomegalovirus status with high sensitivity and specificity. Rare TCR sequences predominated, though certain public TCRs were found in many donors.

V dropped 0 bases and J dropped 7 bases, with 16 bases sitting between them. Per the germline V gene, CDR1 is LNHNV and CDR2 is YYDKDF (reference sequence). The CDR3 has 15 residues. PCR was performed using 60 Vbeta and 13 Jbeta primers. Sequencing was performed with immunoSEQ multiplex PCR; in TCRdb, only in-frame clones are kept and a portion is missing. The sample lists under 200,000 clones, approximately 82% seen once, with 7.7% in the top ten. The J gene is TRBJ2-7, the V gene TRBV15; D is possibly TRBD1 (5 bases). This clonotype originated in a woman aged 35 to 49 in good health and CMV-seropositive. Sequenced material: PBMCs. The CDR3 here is CATSRDKGRSGEQYF. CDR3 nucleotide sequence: TGTGCCACCAGCAGAGATAAGGGCCGGTCAGGGGAGCAGTACTTC.